This T cell receptor (beta chain) is from a study of T-cell memory formation after mild COVID-19. A note on this clonotype: What it binds is not known.

TCRdb redid the calling of the 5' RACE reads with MiXCR, one entry per CDR3 protein. This table holds more than 100,000 distinct CDR3 sequences, around 15% found once. Germline V gene data show CDR1 as SEHNR and CDR2 as FQNEAQ (reference sequence). This CDR3 has 16 amino acids. Germline trimming cut 5 bases from V and 3 bases from J; bases unmatched to any gene: 8. Study-level findings and limits: Mainly in CM and EM were contracting CD4+ clones; CD8+ were in EMRA.

The gene calls are TRBV7-9 and TRBJ2-1, with 9 bases aligning to TRBD1. Material for sequencing was PBMCs or a T cell subset sorted from them (not recorded which). This receptor was taken from a man in his late teens or twenties who had mild COVID-19 (a few samples of this study predate the infection). Cell type and time point are not known. The CDR3 nucleotides are TGTGCCAGCAGCCCGACCGGGACAGGGCTCTACAATGAGCAGTTCTTC. Amino acid sequence: CASSPTGTGLYNEQFF.